This T cell receptor beta chain emerged from a study of blood T cell repertoires in COVID-19 (dated by TCRdb to the early 2020s). About the study as a whole: Collaborator samples came from the United States, Italy and Spain and covered acute and convalescent phases of COVID-19. The prospective study material was composed of cDNA or gDNA derived from T cells, B-cell-depleted T cells, or PBMCs. Where available, HLA class I and class II types were obtained from metadata supplied by the sample provider rather than from assay-based typing. The samples were drawn from two sources: the first 160 participants of the ongoing ImmuneRACE study, and 950 to 1,500 subjects contributed by 6 global collaborators. The sample metadata nearly always contained a de-identified subject ID, COVID-19 status, age in years and sex. A freely available public database, intended as a resource for researchers studying the immune response to SARS-CoV-2, is where the repertoires were released. Deeply sampled blood TCRbeta repertoires from subjects exposed to, actively infected with, or recovered from COVID-19 were included in the dataset.

The investigation overall reported the following: Clinical and demographic metadata were provided uncurated, with the amount varying by source and participant.

The CDR3 sequence holds 12 residues, the cysteine and phenylalanine included. Solely the CDR3 DNA is kept, with 36 bases framed from the first base. The junction carries 4 bases between V and J, which are trimmed by 2 bases and 4 bases respectively. Concerning this clone itself: No cognate antigen has been identified for it. Base qualities were left out, and no much larger clone turns up one base away.

Collaborating institutions collected whole blood in K2EDTA tubes following their own protocols. For TCRbeta analysis, collaborator samples were shipped as frozen whole blood, as isolated PBMCs, or as DNA extracted from either sample type. TCRbeta CDR3 regions were amplified from genomic DNA by means of the immunoSEQ Assay, a bias-controlled multiplex PCR. The authors' pipeline ran thus. Within the assay, amplification of reference gene primers was used to estimate how many nucleated cells each sample contained. To quantify the absolute abundance of each unique TCRbeta CDR3 rearrangement, sequence reads were collapsed and filtered. For each sample, productive Simpson clonality was calculated as the square root of Simpson's diversity index across productive rearrangements. In TCRdb, the immuneACCESS table is reduced to in-frame sequences with V and J assigned. These tables do not hold every clone; where another copy was compared, an unresolved V gene accounts for under half, and the others remain unexplained. V, J and clone size derive from that table, while D and trimming were established from the DNA sequence. The sample contains 110,000 or so clones, about 89% of them found a single time. The ten largest account for under 20% of the sample.

The sequencing input was peripheral blood. The chain joins TRBV12-3 or TRBV12-4 to TRBJ2-3, with the D gene uncertain. The TCR sequence derives from a human donor with acute or convalescent COVID-19. The donor label of this sample is uncertain. The sequenced DNA is TGTGCCAGCAGTTTAAACTCAGATACGCAGTATTTT. It translates to CASSLNSDTQYF.